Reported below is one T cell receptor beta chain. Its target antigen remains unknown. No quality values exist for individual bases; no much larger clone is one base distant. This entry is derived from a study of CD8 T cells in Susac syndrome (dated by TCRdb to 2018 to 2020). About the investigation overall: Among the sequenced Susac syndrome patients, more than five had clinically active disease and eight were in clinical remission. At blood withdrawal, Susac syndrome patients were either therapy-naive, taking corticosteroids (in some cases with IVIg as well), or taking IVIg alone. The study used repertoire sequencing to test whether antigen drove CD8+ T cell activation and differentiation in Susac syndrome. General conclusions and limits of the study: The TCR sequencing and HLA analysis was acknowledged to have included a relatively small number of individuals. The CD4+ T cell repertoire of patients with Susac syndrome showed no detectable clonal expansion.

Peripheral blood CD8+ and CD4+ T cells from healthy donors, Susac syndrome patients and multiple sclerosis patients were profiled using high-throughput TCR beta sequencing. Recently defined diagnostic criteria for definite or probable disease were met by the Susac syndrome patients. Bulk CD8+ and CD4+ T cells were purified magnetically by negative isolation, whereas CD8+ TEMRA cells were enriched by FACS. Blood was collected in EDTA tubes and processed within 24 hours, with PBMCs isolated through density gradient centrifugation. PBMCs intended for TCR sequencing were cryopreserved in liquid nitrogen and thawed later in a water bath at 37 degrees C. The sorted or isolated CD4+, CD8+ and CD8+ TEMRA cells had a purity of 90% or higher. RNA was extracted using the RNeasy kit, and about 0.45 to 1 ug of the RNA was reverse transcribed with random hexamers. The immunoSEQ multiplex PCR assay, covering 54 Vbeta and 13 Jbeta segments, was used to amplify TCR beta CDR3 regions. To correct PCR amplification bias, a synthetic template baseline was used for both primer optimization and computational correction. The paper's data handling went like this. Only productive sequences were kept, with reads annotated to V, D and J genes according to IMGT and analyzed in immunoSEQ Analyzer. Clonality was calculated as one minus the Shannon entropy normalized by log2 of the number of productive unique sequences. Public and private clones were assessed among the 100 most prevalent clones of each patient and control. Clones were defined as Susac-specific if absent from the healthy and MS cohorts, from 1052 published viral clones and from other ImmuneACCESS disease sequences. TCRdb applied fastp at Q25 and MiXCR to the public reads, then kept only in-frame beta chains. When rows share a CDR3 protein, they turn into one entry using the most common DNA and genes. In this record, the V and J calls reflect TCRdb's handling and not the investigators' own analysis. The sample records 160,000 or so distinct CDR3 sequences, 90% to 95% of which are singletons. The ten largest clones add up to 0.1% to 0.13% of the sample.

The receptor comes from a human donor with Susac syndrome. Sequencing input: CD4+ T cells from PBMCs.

CDR3 region: CASSRNLQKETQYF. DNA sequence: TGCGCCAGCAGCCGCAACCTACAGAAAGAGACCCAGTACTTC. The V and J segments used are TRBV5-1 and TRBJ2-5; no D segment can be confidently identified. V sheds 4 bases and J sheds 3 bases, leaving 13 bases between their ends. From the cysteine up to the phenylalanine, the CDR3 has a length of 14 residues. The retained sequence is limited to the CDR3, 42 bases, with the frame set at the first base. The germline V gene specifies SGHRS as CDR1 and YFSETQ as CDR2.